The T cell receptor beta chain under discussion was sequenced for a study of blood T cell repertoires in COVID-19. CDR3 length: 15 residues. Germline CDR1 SGDLS, CDR2 YYNGEE. J was trimmed by 2 bases and V by 4 bases; bases with no gene match: 8. In the original workflow: The assay estimated nucleated cells by amplifying reference gene primers. The protocol was immunoSEQ multiplex PCR, while the TCRdb copy is restricted to in-frame clones and leaves out a portion. For V, J and clone size, that table is used; D and trimming come from the DNA. The sample has 310,000 or so clones; about 85% are singletons. Participants were aged 18 to 89 years, lived in under 30 US areas, and enrolled virtually.

The sequence derives from a woman aged 25 to 39 who had recovered from COVID-19. The chain has TRBV9 and TRBJ2-7, with 8 bases lining up with TRBD2. The sequenced material came from PBMCs or T cells enriched from blood (not recorded which). The CDR3 bases are TGTGCCAGCAGCACCACGGCGGGGGGCGCCTACGAGCAGTACTTC. Protein product: CASSTTAGGAYEQYF.